Listed here are 2 T cell receptor beta chains from one sample, sequenced in a study. From the 5' RACE reads, TCRdb called clonotypes with MiXCR, one entry per CDR3 protein. The data contain over 8,000 distinct CDR3 sequences, approximately 67% of them singletons. The material sequenced was tumor-infiltrating naive CD4+ T cells sorted from the breast tumor. Stated subset: naive CD4+ T cells, CD4+CD45RA+CD25-. These receptors came from a female donor with breast cancer.

The chain has TRBV20-1 and TRBJ2-1; D gene unclear. Germline CDR1 is DFQATT and CDR2 is SNEGSKA (reference sequence). The CDR3 runs to 13 residues. V lost 4 bases to trimming and J lost 8 bases, with 15 bases between them. CDR3 protein: CSAIGMSPYEQFF. CDR3 nucleotide sequence: TGCAGTGCTATTGGGATGTCTCCTTATGAGCAGTTCTTC.

The rearrangement joins TRBV7-2 to TRBJ2-1; TRBD2 agrees at 11 bases. CDR3 length equals 14 residues. J lost 8 bases, V lost 6 bases, and 6 bases had no gene match. The V gene's germline CDR1 is SGHTA and CDR2 FQGNSA. The chain's CDR3 is CASSTSGSSHEQFF. The CDR3 coding sequence is TGTGCCAGCAGTACTAGCGGGAGTTCCCATGAGCAGTTCTTC.